This entry lists 10 T cell receptor beta chains sequenced from one sample in a study of cytomegalovirus exposure and HLA in healthy donors (dated by TCRdb to between 2016 and 2019). Receptor libraries were prepared by the immunoSEQ multiplex PCR assay. For the multiplex PCR, a mixture combining 60 forward primers for TCR Vbeta segments and 13 reverse primers for TCR Jbeta segments was used. TCRdb mirrors the immuneACCESS table, restricted to in-frame sequences. Some clones are absent from its copies; in checked studies, under half trace to an unresolved V gene, and the reason for the others is unknown. This sample holds about 140,000 clones; approximately 85% were observed only once. The ten largest clones represent around 0.51% of the sample. Sequenced input: PBMCs. These receptor sequences come from a woman in her 40s in good health and CMV-seronegative.

The gene calls are TRBV11-3 and TRBJ2-2; 10 bases are a match to TRBD2. Germline V gives CDR1 SGHNT, CDR2 YENEEA. The CDR3 is 14 residues long. The V and J ends lost 5 bases and 6 bases, in that order; junction bases with no gene match: 3. This CDR3 is CASSTSGMAGELFF. DNA of the CDR3: TGTGCCAGCAGCACTAGCGGGATGGCCGGGGAGCTGTTTTTT.

The chain links TRBV4-2 to TRBJ2-3; tentative D call: TRBD2 (6 bases). The CDR3 extends over 16 amino acids. CDR1 and CDR2 from the germline V gene are LGHNA and YNFKEQ. The ends were cut back, 2 bases at V and 0 bases at J, with 12 bases in the middle. The CDR3 protein is CASSQRVAASTDTQYF. CDR3 bases: TGTGCCAGCAGCCAAAGGGTAGCGGCTAGCACAGATACGCAGTATTTT.

The rearrangement joins TRBV28 to TRBJ1-2, with TRBD1 as a possible D gene (6 bases). The length of the CDR3 is 14 residues. Germline V gives CDR1 MDHEN, CDR2 SYDVKM. Deletions cut 3 bases from V and 3 bases from J, with 11 bases between. In DNA, the CDR3 is TGTGCCAGCAGTTTGGCGACAGGCGACTATGGCTACACCTTC. This encodes CASSLATGDYGYTF.

The gene calls are TRBV7-3 and TRBJ2-2; D ambiguous. CDR1 is SGHTA and CDR2 is FQGTGA in the germline V gene. V lost 1 base and J 5 bases, leaving 8 bases between the germline ends. The CDR3 has 14 amino acids. CDR3 coding DNA: TGTGCCAGCAGCTTAAGGCAGTCGACCGGGGAGCTGTTTTTT. As protein: CASSLRQSTGELFF.

This chain links TRBV5-1 with TRBJ1-1; D call uncertain. Germline V CDR1 and CDR2: SGHRS, YFSETQ. CDR3 length: 15 amino acids. The V and J ends lost 5 bases and 1 base respectively, with 15 bases between them. CDR3 bases: TGCGCCAGCAGTTCCCCCGGGAGGCCGAACACTGAAGCTTTCTTT. Translated: CASSSPGRPNTEAFF.

This clone has just one count. This chain links TRBV7-8 with TRBJ2-5, with D perhaps matching TRBD2 (5 bases). The length of the CDR3 is 14 residues. From germline, CDR1 is SGHVS and CDR2 FQNEAQ. V shed 5 bases and J shed 3 bases, with 13 bases lying between them. Here the CDR3 DNA reads TGTGCCAGCAGCACCACTAGGAGCGAAGAGACCCAGTACTTC. Its translation: CASSTTRSEETQYF.

The chain uses TRBV6-5 and TRBJ2-7; D is possibly TRBD2 (6 bases). Trimming shortened V by 2 bases and J by 6 bases, and 14 bases separated the two germline ends. From germline, CDR1 is MNHEY and CDR2 SVGAGI. This CDR3 region has 14 residues. The CDR3 loop is CASSYRDSTREQYF. CDR3 nucleotides: TGTGCCAGCAGTTACCGGGACTCCACTCGCGAGCAGTACTTC.

This chain links TRBV5-1 with TRBJ2-6, with D possibly being TRBD2 (5 bases). V dropped 4 bases and J dropped 4 bases, with 12 bases sitting between them. CDR1 and CDR2 from the germline V gene are SGHRS and YFSETQ. The CDR3 has 15 residues. This chain's CDR3 is CASSPLEDGANVLTF. The DNA of the CDR3 is TGCGCCAGCAGCCCCCTGGAGGACGGGGCCAACGTCCTGACTTTC.

The chain carries TRBV7-9 and TRBJ2-3; 7 bases are a match to TRBD1. The CDR3 extends over 15 amino acids. Germline trimming cut 5 bases from V and 0 bases from J; bases unmatched to any gene: 5. Per the germline V gene, CDR1 is SEHNR and CDR2 is FQNEAQ (reference sequence). The CDR3 region is CASSPQGQSTDTQYF. CDR3 nucleotides: TGTGCCAGCAGCCCCCAGGGACAGAGCACAGATACGCAGTATTTT.

CDR3 sequence reads: CASSKVAGQETQYF. The CDR3 coding sequence is TGTGCCAGCAGCAAAGTAGCGGGCCAAGAGACCCAGTACTTC. V is TRBV11-3 and J is TRBJ2-5; TRBD2 agrees at 7 bases. After removal of 5 bases from V and 1 base from J, the junction contained 4 bases not matched to a gene. CDR1 is SGHNT and CDR2 is YENEEA in the germline V gene. The CDR3 sequence is 14 residues long.